This T cell receptor (beta chain) was sequenced during a study of cytomegalovirus exposure and HLA in healthy donors. Using immunoSEQ multiplex PCR, the repertoire was profiled, and TCRdb retains in-frame clones only, with some absent. The table records more than 250,000 clones, about 90% of them present only once. Germline lookup yields CDR1 MNHEY and CDR2 SMNVEV (reference sequence). This CDR3 spans 18 amino acids. With V trimmed by 6 bases and J by 0 bases, 8 bases remained unmatched. Sequencing was done on a sample of PBMCs. The clonotype comes from a woman aged 30 to 39 in good health and CMV-seronegative. The rearrangement links TRBV27 to TRBJ2-6; 10 bases map to TRBD2. In DNA, the CDR3 is TGTGCCAGCAGGAGGAGACTAGCGGGTGACTCTGGGGCCAACGTCCTGACTTTC. Translating gives CASRRRLAGDSGANVLTF.